This TCR beta chain derives from a study of T cell responses to AZD1222 COVID-19 vaccine. This clone occurred once. The antigen is unknown. The table came from immunoSEQ multiplex PCR; TCRdb's copy has only in-frame clones and leaves some out. Seen here are tens of thousands of clones, about 91% observed once, and the top ten hold 2% to 3%. Points from the study as a whole: Among those given AZD1222, only five or six were seropositive at baseline.

This CDR3 comprises 13 residues. With V trimmed by 2 bases and J by 2 bases, 1 base remained unmatched. Germline assignment: CDR1 SGHDT and CDR2 YYEEEE. The chain links TRBV5-6 to TRBJ2-7, with 7 bases lining up with TRBD1. The receptor was isolated from an adult who received the AZD1222 COVID-19 vaccine. The specimen comprised peripheral blood, sampled 28 days after the second AZD1222 dose. This CDR3 is CASSLGGPYEQYF. Written as DNA, the CDR3 is TGTGCCAGCAGCTTAGGGGGCCCCTACGAGCAGTACTTC.